This T cell receptor (beta chain) was retrieved from a study of blood T cell repertoires in COVID-19. Study-wide context: From T cells, B-cell-depleted T cells, or PBMCs came the material, which was cDNA or gDNA.

V gave up 1 base and J gave up 2 bases; unmatched junction bases: 6. The CDR3 covers 16 residues. Germline lookup yields CDR1 LNHNV and CDR2 YYDKDF (reference sequence). Per the original methods: For nucleated cells, counts were estimated from reference gene primer amplification. The repertoire was sequenced with immunoSEQ multiplex PCR; TCRdb's copy has only in-frame clones and lacks some. V, J and clone size reflect that table, while D and trimming were determined from the DNA. Of roughly 220,000 clones listed, 86% are singletons. Enrolled through a virtual design, the participants were between roughly 18 and 100 years of age and came from about two dozen US areas. Membership in each cohort depended on participant-reported clinical history. This clone was seen once.

This receptor was identified in a woman in her forties with acute COVID-19. The rearrangement joins TRBV15 to TRBJ2-5, with 8 bases lining up with TRBD2. The sample comprised PBMCs or T cells enriched from blood (not recorded which). CDR3 nucleotides: TGTGCCACCAGCAGAGTAGGGTCTAGCGGGCAAGAGACCCAGTACTTC. Encoded protein: CATSRVGSSGQETQYF.